This T cell receptor beta chain was observed in a study of blood T cell repertoires in COVID-19. The overall study: T cells, B-cell-depleted T cells, or PBMCs provided the cDNA or gDNA that served as material.

TCRdb keeps only in-frame clones here, not all; method: immunoSEQ multiplex PCR. The sample has 65,000 to 85,000 clones; about 90% are singletons. The trim removed 4 bases at V and 0 bases at J, leaving 3 bases unmatched. The CDR3 is made up of 15 amino acids. From germline, CDR1 is SGHNT and CDR2 YYREEE (reference sequence). The clonotype originates from a man between 45 and 60 years old with active COVID-19. The chain combines TRBV5-4 with TRBJ2-3; 9 nucleotides align to TRBD2. Sequencing was carried out using peripheral blood. DNA for the CDR3: TGTGCCAGCAGCACCACTAGCGGGAGCACAGATACGCAGTATTTT. This encodes CASSTTSGSTDTQYF.